The rows below give T cell receptor beta chains drawn from one sample of a study of post-analysis software for immune sequencing data. Via MiXCR, TCRdb re-called the PCR reads, giving one row per CDR3 protein. The sample consists of some 690,000 distinct CDR3 sequences, 25% to 30% of them appearing once. The specimen was blood. The receptors derive from a girl between 10 and 17 years old with multiple sclerosis. Both conserved end residues are part of each CDR3. D genes are given only for firm matches. Size is omitted from some rows. Given values are once, few, many or a class for expanded clones.

D gene: NA; clone size: few; V gene: TRBV27; J gene: TRBJ2-1; CDR3 protein: CASSRASYSYNEQFF; CDR3 DNA: TGTGCCAGCAGTCGGGCTAGCTACTCCTACAATGAGCAGTTCTTC
D gene: NA; clone size: once; V gene: TRBV5-1; J gene: TRBJ2-3; CDR3 protein: CASSLVLSTESTDTQYF; CDR3 DNA: TGCGCCAGCAGCTTGGTTCTTTCGACGGAAAGCACAGATACGCAGTATTTT
D gene: TRBD1; clone size: NA; V gene: TRBV6-5; J gene: TRBJ2-7; CDR3 protein: CASKRDRTSYEQYF; CDR3 DNA: TGTGCCAGCAAAAGGGACAGAACCTCCTACGAGCAGTACTTC
D gene: NA; clone size: few; V gene: TRBV5-1; J gene: TRBJ2-5; CDR3 protein: CASTNGVGLETQYF; CDR3 DNA: TGCGCCAGCACCAACGGGGTAGGGCTGGAGACCCAGTACTTC
D gene: NA; clone size: NA; V gene: TRBV20-1; J gene: TRBJ2-1; CDR3 protein: CGARTDSYNEQFF; CDR3 DNA: TGCGGTGCTAGGACCGACAGCTACAATGAGCAGTTCTTC
D gene: TRBD2; clone size: few; V gene: TRBV20-1; J gene: TRBJ2-1; CDR3 protein: CSAPFWGGNNEQFF; CDR3 DNA: TGCAGCGCCCCCTTTTGGGGGGGGAACAATGAGCAGTTCTTC
D gene: NA; clone size: NA; V gene: TRBV21-1; J gene: TRBJ2-3; CDR3 protein: CASSKYGTGFLPRTDTQYF; CDR3 DNA: TGTGCCAGCAGCAAATATGGGACAGGATTTCTTCCCCGCACAGATACGCAGTATTTT
D gene: TRBD2; clone size: few; V gene: TRBV12-3/TRBV12-4; J gene: TRBJ2-5; CDR3 protein: CASKLAGAETQYF; CDR3 DNA: TGTGCCAGCAAGCTAGCGGGCGCTGAGACCCAGTACTTC
D gene: TRBD1; clone size: NA; V gene: TRBV28; J gene: TRBJ2-6; CDR3 protein: CASSQTGVGANGLTF; CDR3 DNA: TGTGCCAGCAGCCAAACAGGGGTCGGGGCCAACGGCCTGACTTTC
D gene: TRBD1; clone size: NA; V gene: TRBV4-2; J gene: TRBJ1-6; CDR3 protein: CASSQVGQGSFFALHF; CDR3 DNA: TGTGCCAGCAGCCAAGTCGGACAGGGGTCCTTCTTCGCCCTCCACTTT
D gene: NA; clone size: many; V gene: TRBV29-1; J gene: TRBJ2-5; CDR3 protein: CSVDGAAQETQYF; CDR3 DNA: TGCAGCGTTGACGGGGCAGCTCAAGAGACCCAGTACTTC
D gene: NA; clone size: few; V gene: TRBV13; J gene: TRBJ2-1; CDR3 protein: CASSLGETYNEQFF; CDR3 DNA: TGTGCCAGCAGCTTGGGGGAAACCTACAATGAGCAGTTCTTC
D gene: NA; clone size: NA; V gene: TRBV5-7; J gene: TRBJ2-2; CDR3 protein: CASSFPNRNTGELFF; CDR3 DNA: TGTGCCAGCAGCTTCCCCAACAGGAACACCGGGGAGCTGTTTTTT
D gene: TRBD2; clone size: NA; V gene: TRBV7-2; J gene: TRBJ2-1; CDR3 protein: CASSLSGSKETQFF; CDR3 DNA: TGTGCCAGCAGCTTGAGCGGGAGTAAAGAGACCCAGTTCTTC
D gene: NA; clone size: few; V gene: TRBV20-1; J gene: TRBJ2-4; CDR3 protein: CSARAEVYENIQYF; CDR3 DNA: TGCAGTGCTAGAGCCGAGGTTTACGAGAACATTCAGTACTTC
D gene: NA; clone size: few; V gene: TRBV3-1; J gene: TRBJ2-1; CDR3 protein: CASSHFRRGEDQFF; CDR3 DNA: TGTGCCAGCAGCCACTTCAGACGCGGGGAGGATCAGTTCTTC
D gene: TRBD1; clone size: NA; V gene: TRBV6-5; J gene: TRBJ1-1; CDR3 protein: CASSYLGQGFSHTEAFF; CDR3 DNA: TGTGCCAGCAGTTACCTGGGACAGGGATTTTCCCACACTGAAGCTTTCTTT
D gene: TRBD1; clone size: NA; V gene: TRBV9; J gene: TRBJ1-2; CDR3 protein: CASRQGAGYGYTF; CDR3 DNA: TGTGCCAGCAGGCAGGGGGCTGGCTATGGCTACACCTTC
D gene: TRBD1; clone size: NA; V gene: TRBV7-2; J gene: TRBJ2-3; CDR3 protein: CASSLGGQHTDTQYF; CDR3 DNA: TGTGCCAGCAGCTTAGGGGGACAGCACACAGATACGCAGTATTTT
D gene: TRBD2; clone size: few; V gene: TRBV20-1; J gene: TRBJ2-7; CDR3 protein: CSARETSGSYEQYF; CDR3 DNA: TGCAGTGCTAGAGAAACTAGCGGGTCCTACGAGCAGTACTTC
D gene: NA; clone size: NA; V gene: TRBV20-1; J gene: TRBJ2-3; CDR3 protein: CSASVLRGEAADTQYF; CDR3 DNA: TGCAGTGCTAGTGTACTCAGGGGTGAAGCCGCAGATACGCAGTATTTT
D gene: NA; clone size: NA; V gene: TRBV28; J gene: TRBJ1-1; CDR3 protein: CASSLWSGGMNTEVFF; CDR3 DNA: TGTGCCAGCAGTTTATGGTCGGGGGGAATGAACACTGAAGTTTTCTTT
D gene: TRBD1; clone size: few; V gene: TRBV20-1; J gene: TRBJ1-2; CDR3 protein: CSAREADRVYGYTF; CDR3 DNA: TGCAGTGCTAGAGAGGCGGACAGGGTCTATGGCTACACCTTC
D gene: NA; clone size: NA; V gene: TRBV12-3/TRBV12-4; J gene: TRBJ2-3; CDR3 protein: CASSLGIERTDAQYF; CDR3 DNA: TGTGCCAGCAGTTTAGGGATAGAACGGACAGATGCGCAGTATTTT
D gene: TRBD2; clone size: few; V gene: TRBV24-1; J gene: TRBJ2-1; CDR3 protein: CATSDLSSGGYHEQFF; CDR3 DNA: TGTGCCACCAGTGATTTAAGTAGCGGGGGATATCATGAGCAGTTCTTC
D gene: NA; clone size: few; V gene: TRBV20-1; J gene: TRBJ2-7; CDR3 protein: CSARDVSSYEQYF; CDR3 DNA: TGCAGTGCTAGAGATGTAAGTTCCTACGAGCAGTACTTC
D gene: NA; clone size: NA; V gene: TRBV20-1; J gene: TRBJ1-1; CDR3 protein: CSAFITEAFF; CDR3 DNA: TGCAGTGCTTTCATCACTGAAGCTTTCTTT
D gene: NA; clone size: few; V gene: TRBV20-1; J gene: TRBJ2-1; CDR3 protein: CSAHGREPYNEQFF; CDR3 DNA: TGCAGTGCTCACGGGAGAGAACCTTACAATGAGCAGTTCTTC
D gene: NA; clone size: many; V gene: TRBV7-2; J gene: TRBJ2-3; CDR3 protein: CASSFAPRGTDTQYF; CDR3 DNA: TGTGCCAGCAGCTTTGCCCCGCGGGGCACAGATACGCAGTATTTT
D gene: TRBD1; clone size: many; V gene: TRBV29-1; J gene: TRBJ2-7; CDR3 protein: CSVVGPGQGREQYF; CDR3 DNA: TGCAGCGTTGTCGGCCCGGGACAGGGTCGAGAGCAGTACTTC
D gene: NA; clone size: few; V gene: TRBV6-5; J gene: TRBJ1-1; CDR3 protein: CASSSHRGSTEAFF; CDR3 DNA: TGTGCCAGCAGTTCTCACAGAGGATCCACTGAAGCTTTCTTT
D gene: NA; clone size: many; V gene: TRBV10-3; J gene: TRBJ1-1; CDR3 protein: CAISEPKGRVNTEAFF; CDR3 DNA: TGTGCCATCAGTGAGCCCAAAGGACGGGTGAACACTGAAGCTTTCTTT
D gene: TRBD1; clone size: NA; V gene: TRBV29-1; J gene: TRBJ2-1; CDR3 protein: CSVTGGRGNEQFF; CDR3 DNA: TGCAGCGTCACAGGGGGTAGGGGCAATGAGCAGTTCTTC
D gene: TRBD1; clone size: NA; V gene: TRBV24-1; J gene: TRBJ2-5; CDR3 protein: CATSGSLGTGKVETQYF; CDR3 DNA: TGTGCCACCAGTGGTTCCCTCGGGACAGGGAAGGTAGAGACCCAGTACTTC
D gene: NA; clone size: NA; V gene: TRBV11-2; J gene: TRBJ1-2; CDR3 protein: CASSLDLLGASYTF; CDR3 DNA: TGTGCCAGCAGCTTAGATCTGTTGGGGGCGAGCTACACCTTC
D gene: NA; clone size: once; V gene: TRBV12-3/TRBV12-4; J gene: TRBJ1-5; CDR3 protein: CASRGYRNQPQHF; CDR3 DNA: TGTGCCAGCAGGGGGTACAGGAATCAGCCCCAGCATTTT
D gene: NA; clone size: NA; V gene: TRBV20-1; J gene: TRBJ2-7; CDR3 protein: CSAGIGGIYEQYF; CDR3 DNA: TGCAGTGCTGGGATCGGAGGGATCTACGAGCAGTACTTC
D gene: NA; clone size: few; V gene: TRBV29-1; J gene: TRBJ2-1; CDR3 protein: CSVVLGELYNEQFF; CDR3 DNA: TGCAGCGTTGTTTTAGGGGAGCTATACAATGAGCAGTTCTTC
D gene: NA; clone size: NA; V gene: TRBV5-1; J gene: TRBJ2-1; CDR3 protein: CASMLELADYNEQFF; CDR3 DNA: TGCGCCAGCATGCTGGAGCTAGCAGACTACAATGAGCAGTTCTTC
D gene: TRBD1; clone size: few; V gene: TRBV6-5; J gene: TRBJ2-7; CDR3 protein: CASSYSSGQVYEQYF; CDR3 DNA: TGTGCCAGCAGTTACTCTTCCGGACAGGTCTACGAGCAGTACTTC
D gene: TRBD2; clone size: few; V gene: TRBV6-2/TRBV6-3; J gene: TRBJ2-5; CDR3 protein: CASSFRFVGGPWETQYF; CDR3 DNA: TGTGCCAGCAGTTTTCGGTTTGTGGGAGGGCCCTGGGAGACCCAGTACTTC
D gene: NA; clone size: NA; V gene: TRBV12-3/TRBV12-4; J gene: TRBJ2-3; CDR3 protein: CASSSLGRPSADTQYF; CDR3 DNA: TGTGCCAGCAGTTCCCTAGGAAGACCCAGCGCAGATACGCAGTATTTT
D gene: NA; clone size: NA; V gene: TRBV6-1; J gene: TRBJ2-7; CDR3 protein: CASSERESRIEQYF; CDR3 DNA: TGTGCCAGCAGTGAAAGGGAGTCCAGAATTGAGCAGTACTTC
D gene: NA; clone size: NA; V gene: TRBV6-6; J gene: TRBJ1-2; CDR3 protein: CASRQTVFYGYTF; CDR3 DNA: TGTGCCAGCAGGCAGACAGTTTTCTATGGCTACACCTTC
D gene: NA; clone size: NA; V gene: TRBV5-1; J gene: TRBJ2-5; CDR3 protein: CASSTGPGQETQYF; CDR3 DNA: TGCGCCAGCAGCACAGGTCCGGGTCAGGAGACCCAGTACTTC
D gene: NA; clone size: few; V gene: TRBV27; J gene: TRBJ1-4; CDR3 protein: CASRTTGLPNEKLFF; CDR3 DNA: TGTGCCAGCAGGACCACGGGACTCCCTAATGAAAAACTGTTTTTT
D gene: NA; clone size: few; V gene: TRBV20-1; J gene: TRBJ2-4; CDR3 protein: CSARDVGRAKNIQYF; CDR3 DNA: TGCAGTGCTAGAGATGTGGGGCGAGCCAAAAACATTCAGTACTTC
D gene: NA; clone size: few; V gene: TRBV5-1; J gene: TRBJ1-6; CDR3 protein: CASSLGMPNSPLHF; CDR3 DNA: TGCGCCAGCAGCTTGGGGATGCCGAATTCACCCCTCCACTTT
D gene: TRBD1; clone size: NA; V gene: TRBV7-6; J gene: TRBJ2-7; CDR3 protein: CASSLGGQGYDYEQYF; CDR3 DNA: TGTGCCAGCAGCTTAGGGGGACAGGGATACGATTACGAGCAGTACTTC
D gene: NA; clone size: NA; V gene: TRBV10-3; J gene: TRBJ1-2; CDR3 protein: CAISDVDINYGYTF; CDR3 DNA: TGTGCCATCAGTGATGTAGACATTAACTATGGCTACACCTTC
D gene: NA; clone size: NA; V gene: TRBV6-1; J gene: TRBJ2-3; CDR3 protein: CASRTDTGVAGRESDTQYF; CDR3 DNA: TGTGCCAGCAGAACGGACACAGGGGTTGCGGGACGGGAGTCTGATACGCAGTATTTT
D gene: NA; clone size: NA; V gene: TRBV15; J gene: TRBJ1-1; CDR3 protein: CATSREEEVNTEAFF; CDR3 DNA: TGTGCCACCAGCAGAGAGGAGGAGGTAAACACTGAAGCTTTCTTT
D gene: TRBD1; clone size: NA; V gene: TRBV9; J gene: TRBJ2-7; CDR3 protein: CTSSVGLGTGGGEQYF; CDR3 DNA: TGTACCAGCAGCGTAGGGCTTGGGACAGGGGGCGGTGAGCAGTACTTC
D gene: NA; clone size: many; V gene: TRBV6-6; J gene: TRBJ2-5; CDR3 protein: CASSYSAGQETQYF; CDR3 DNA: TGTGCCAGCAGTTACTCGGCGGGGCAAGAGACCCAGTACTTC